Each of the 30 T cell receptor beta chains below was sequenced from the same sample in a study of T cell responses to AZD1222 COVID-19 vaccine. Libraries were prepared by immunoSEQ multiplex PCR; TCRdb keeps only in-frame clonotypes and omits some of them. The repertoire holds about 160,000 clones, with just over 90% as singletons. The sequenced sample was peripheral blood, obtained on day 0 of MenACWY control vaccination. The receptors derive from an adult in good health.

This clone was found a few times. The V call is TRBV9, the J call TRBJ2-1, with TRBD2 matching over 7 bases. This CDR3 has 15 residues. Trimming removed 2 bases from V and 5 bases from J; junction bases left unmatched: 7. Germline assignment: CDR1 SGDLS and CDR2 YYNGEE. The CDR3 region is CASSVSGWLDNEQFF. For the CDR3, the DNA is TGTGCCAGCAGCGTTAGCGGGTGGTTAGACAATGAGCAGTTCTTC.

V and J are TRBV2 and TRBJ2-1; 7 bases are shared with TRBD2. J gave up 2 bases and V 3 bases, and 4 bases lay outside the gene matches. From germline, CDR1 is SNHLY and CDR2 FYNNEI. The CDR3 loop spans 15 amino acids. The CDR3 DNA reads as TGTGCCAGCAGTGAGTCTGGGAGGGCCTACAATGAGCAGTTCTTC. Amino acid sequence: CASSESGRAYNEQFF.

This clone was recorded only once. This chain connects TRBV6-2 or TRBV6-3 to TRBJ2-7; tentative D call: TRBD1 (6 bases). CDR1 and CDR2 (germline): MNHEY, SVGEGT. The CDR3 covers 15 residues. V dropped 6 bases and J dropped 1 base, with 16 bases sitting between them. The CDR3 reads CASSDGQRRSYEQYF. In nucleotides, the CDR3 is TGTGCCAGCAGCGATGGACAGCGGAGATCCTACGAGCAGTACTTC.

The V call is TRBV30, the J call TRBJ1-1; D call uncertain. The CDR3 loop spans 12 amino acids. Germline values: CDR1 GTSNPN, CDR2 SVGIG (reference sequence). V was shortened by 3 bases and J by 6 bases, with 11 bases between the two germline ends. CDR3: CAWSRWAAEAFF. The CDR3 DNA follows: TGTGCCTGGAGCCGGTGGGCGGCTGAAGCTTTCTTT.

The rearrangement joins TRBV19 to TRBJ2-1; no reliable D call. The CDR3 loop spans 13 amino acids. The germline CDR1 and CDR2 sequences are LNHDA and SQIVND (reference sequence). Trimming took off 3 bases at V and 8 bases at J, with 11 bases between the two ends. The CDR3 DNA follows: TGTGCCAGTAGTATTGGGCCTTGGGATGAGCAGTTCTTC. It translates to CASSIGPWDEQFF.

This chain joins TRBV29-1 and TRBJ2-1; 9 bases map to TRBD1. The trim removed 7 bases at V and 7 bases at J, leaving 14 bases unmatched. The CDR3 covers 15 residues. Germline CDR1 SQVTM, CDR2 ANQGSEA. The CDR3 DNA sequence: TGCAGCGGTGCTAGTGGGGACAGGGAAGGGAATGAGCAGTTCTTC. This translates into CSGASGDREGNEQFF.

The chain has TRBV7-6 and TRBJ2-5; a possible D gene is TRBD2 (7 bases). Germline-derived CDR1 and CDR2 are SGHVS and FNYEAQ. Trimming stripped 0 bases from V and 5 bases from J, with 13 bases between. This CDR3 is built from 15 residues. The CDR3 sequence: CASSLAGGRWETQYF. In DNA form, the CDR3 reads TGTGCCAGCAGCTTAGCGGGGGGGCGTTGGGAGACCCAGTACTTC.

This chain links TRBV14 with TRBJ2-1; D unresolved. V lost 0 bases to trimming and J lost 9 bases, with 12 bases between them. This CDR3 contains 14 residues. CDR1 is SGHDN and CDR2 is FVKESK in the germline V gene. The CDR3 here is CASSQDRASIEQFF. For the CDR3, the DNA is TGTGCCAGCAGCCAAGATCGGGCGAGCATTGAGCAGTTCTTC.

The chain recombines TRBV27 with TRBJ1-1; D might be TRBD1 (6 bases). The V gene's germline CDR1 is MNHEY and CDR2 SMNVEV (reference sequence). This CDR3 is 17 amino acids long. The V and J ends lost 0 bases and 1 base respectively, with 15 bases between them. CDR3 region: CASSLSGAGVRNTEAFF. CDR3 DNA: TGTGCCAGCAGTTTATCGGGGGCAGGGGTCCGGAACACTGAAGCTTTCTTT.

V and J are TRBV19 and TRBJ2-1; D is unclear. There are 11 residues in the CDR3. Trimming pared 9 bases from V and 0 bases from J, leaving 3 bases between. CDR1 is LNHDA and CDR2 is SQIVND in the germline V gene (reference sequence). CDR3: CASSSYNEQFF. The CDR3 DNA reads TGTGCCAGCAGCTCCTACAATGAGCAGTTCTTC. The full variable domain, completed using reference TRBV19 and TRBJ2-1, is DGGITQSPKYLFRKEGQNVTLSCEQNLNHDAMYWYRQDPGQGLRLIYYSQIVNDFQKGDIAEGYSVSREKKESFPLTVTSAQKNPTAFYLCASSSYNEQFFGPGTRLTVL.

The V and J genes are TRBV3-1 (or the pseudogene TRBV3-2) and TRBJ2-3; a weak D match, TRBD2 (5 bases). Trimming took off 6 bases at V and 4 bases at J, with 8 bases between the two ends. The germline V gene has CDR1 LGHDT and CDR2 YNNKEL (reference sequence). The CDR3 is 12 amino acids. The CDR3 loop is CASRGSADTQYF. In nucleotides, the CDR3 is TGTGCCAGCAGAGGGAGCGCAGATACGCAGTATTTT.

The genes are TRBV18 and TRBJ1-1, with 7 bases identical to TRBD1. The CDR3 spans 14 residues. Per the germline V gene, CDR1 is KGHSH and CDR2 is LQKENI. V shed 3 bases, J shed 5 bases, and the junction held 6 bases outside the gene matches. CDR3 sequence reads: CASSPYRGETEAFF. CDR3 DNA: TGTGCCAGCTCACCCTACAGGGGTGAGACTGAAGCTTTCTTT. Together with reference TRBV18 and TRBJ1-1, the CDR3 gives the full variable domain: NAGVMQNPRHLVRRRGQEARLRCSPMKGHSHVYWYRQLPEEGLKFMVYLQKENIIDESGMPKERFSAEFPKEGPSILRIQQVVRGDSAAYFCASSPYRGETEAFFGQGTRLTVV.

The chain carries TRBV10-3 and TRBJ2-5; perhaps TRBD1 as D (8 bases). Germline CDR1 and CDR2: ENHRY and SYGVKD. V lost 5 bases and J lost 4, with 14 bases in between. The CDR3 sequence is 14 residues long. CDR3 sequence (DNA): TGTGCCATCAGTATGGACAGGGAGGGAGAGACCCAGTACTTC. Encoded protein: CAISMDREGETQYF.

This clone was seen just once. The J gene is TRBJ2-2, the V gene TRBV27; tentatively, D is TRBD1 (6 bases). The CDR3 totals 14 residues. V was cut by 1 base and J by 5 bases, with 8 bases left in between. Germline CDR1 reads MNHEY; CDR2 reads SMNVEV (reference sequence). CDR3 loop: CASSLYRETGELFF. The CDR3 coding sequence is TGTGCCAGCAGTTTATACAGGGAGACCGGGGAGCTGTTTTTT.

The CDR3 DNA is TGTGCCATCAGGGGGACAGTGAACACTGAAGCTTTCTTT. The encoded protein is CAIRGTVNTEAFF. The rearrangement joins TRBV10-3 to TRBJ1-1, with 7 bases aligning to TRBD1. The junction had 1 base not matched to a gene; V was cut back by 6 bases and J by 0 bases. Germline CDR1 and CDR2: ENHRY and SYGVKD. The CDR3 contains 13 residues.

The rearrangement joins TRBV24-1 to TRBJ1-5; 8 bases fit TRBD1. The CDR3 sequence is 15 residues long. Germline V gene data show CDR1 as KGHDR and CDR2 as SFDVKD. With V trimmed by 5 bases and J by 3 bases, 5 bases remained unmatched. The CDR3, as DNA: TGTGCCACCAGTGCCGCGGGACAGGACAATCAGCCCCAGCATTTT. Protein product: CATSAAGQDNQPQHF.

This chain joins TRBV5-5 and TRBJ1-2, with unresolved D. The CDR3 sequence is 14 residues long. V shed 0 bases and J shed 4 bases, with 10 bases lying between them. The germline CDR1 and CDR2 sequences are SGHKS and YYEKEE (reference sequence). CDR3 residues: CASSLGADFYGYTF. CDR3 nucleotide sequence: TGTGCCAGCAGCTTGGGTGCAGATTTCTATGGCTACACCTTC.

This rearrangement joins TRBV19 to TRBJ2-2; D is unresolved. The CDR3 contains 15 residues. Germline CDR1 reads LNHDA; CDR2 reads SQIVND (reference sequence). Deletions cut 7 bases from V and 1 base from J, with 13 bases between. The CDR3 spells CASTLRWGNTGELFF. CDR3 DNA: TGTGCCAGTACCCTACGTTGGGGGAACACCGGGGAGCTGTTTTTT.

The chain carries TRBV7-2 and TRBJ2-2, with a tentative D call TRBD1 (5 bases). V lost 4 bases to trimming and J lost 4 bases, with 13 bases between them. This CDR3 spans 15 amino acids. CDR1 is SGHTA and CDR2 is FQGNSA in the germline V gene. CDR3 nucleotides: TGTGCCAGCAGCTCATGGGGCCCTCGCACCGGGGAGCTGTTTTTT. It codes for CASSSWGPRTGELFF.

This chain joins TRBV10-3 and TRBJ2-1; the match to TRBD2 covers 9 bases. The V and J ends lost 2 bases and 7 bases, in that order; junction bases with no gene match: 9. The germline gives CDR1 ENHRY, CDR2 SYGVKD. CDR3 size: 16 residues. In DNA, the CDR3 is TGTGCCATCAGTGAGGTTGATGAGCGGGGGGTAAATGAGCAGTTCTTC. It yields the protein CAISEVDERGVNEQFF.

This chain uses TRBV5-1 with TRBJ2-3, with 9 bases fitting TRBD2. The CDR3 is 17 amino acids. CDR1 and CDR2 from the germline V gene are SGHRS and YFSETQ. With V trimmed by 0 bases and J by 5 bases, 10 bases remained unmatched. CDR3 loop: CASSLVSAGGPIDTQYF. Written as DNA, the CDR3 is TGCGCCAGCAGCTTGGTTTCTGCGGGAGGGCCCATAGATACGCAGTATTTT.

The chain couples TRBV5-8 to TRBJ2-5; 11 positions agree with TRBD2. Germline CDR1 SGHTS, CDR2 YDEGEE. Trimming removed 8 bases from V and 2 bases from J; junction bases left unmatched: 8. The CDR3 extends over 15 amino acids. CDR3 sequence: CASGPSGRQQETQYF. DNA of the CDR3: TGTGCCAGTGGGCCTAGCGGGAGGCAACAAGAGACCCAGTACTTC.

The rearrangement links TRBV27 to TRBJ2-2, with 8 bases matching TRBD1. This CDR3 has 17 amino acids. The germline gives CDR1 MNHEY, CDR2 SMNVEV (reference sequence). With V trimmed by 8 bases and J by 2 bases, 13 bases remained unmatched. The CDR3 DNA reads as TGTGCCAGCGGGTTGCACCTGGGACAGGCCAACACCGGGGAGCTGTTTTTT. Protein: CASGLHLGQANTGELFF.

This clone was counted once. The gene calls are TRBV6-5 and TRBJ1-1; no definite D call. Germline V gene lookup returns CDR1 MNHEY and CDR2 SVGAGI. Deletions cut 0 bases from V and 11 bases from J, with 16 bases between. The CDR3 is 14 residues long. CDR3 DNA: TGTGCCAGCAGTTACTCGAGCGGTCGCCGAGGGGCTTTCTTT. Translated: CASSYSSGRRGAFF.

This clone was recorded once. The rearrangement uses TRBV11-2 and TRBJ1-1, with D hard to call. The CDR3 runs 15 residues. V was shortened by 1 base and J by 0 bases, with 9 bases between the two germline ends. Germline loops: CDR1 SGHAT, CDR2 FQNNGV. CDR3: CASSLGVGLNTEAFF. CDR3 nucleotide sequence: TGTGCCAGCAGCTTAGGCGTGGGGTTGAACACTGAAGCTTTCTTT. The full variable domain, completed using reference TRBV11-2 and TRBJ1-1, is EAGVAQSPRYKIIEKRQSVAFWCNPISGHATLYWYQQILGQGPKLLIQFQNNGVVDDSQLPKDRFSAERLKGVDSTLKIQPAKLEDSAVYLCASSLGVGLNTEAFFGQGTRLTVV.

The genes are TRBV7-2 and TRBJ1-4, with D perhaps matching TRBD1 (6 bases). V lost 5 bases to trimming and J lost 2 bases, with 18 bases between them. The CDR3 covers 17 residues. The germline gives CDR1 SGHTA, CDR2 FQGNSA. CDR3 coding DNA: TGTGCCAGCAGCCCAAGGGGGGGGGCTACGACTAATGAAAAACTGTTTTTT. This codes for CASSPRGGATTNEKLFF.

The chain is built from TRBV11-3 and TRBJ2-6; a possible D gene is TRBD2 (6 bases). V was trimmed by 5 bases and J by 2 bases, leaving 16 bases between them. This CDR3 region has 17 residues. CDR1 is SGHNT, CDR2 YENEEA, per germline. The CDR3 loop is CASSGMAGYPGANVLTF. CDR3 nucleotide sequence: TGTGCCAGCAGCGGCATGGCGGGATACCCTGGGGCCAACGTCCTGACTTTC.

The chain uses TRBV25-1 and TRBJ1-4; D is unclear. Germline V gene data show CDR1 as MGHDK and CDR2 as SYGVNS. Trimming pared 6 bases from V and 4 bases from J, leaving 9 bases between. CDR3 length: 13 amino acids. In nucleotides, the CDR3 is TGTGCCAGCAGAGAGGGAGGTAATGAAAAACTGTTTTTT. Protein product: CASREGGNEKLFF.

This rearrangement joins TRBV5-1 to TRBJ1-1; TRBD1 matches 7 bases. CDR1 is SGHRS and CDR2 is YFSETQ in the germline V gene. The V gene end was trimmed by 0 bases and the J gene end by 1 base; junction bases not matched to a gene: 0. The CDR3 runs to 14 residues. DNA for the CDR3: TGCGCCAGCAGCTTGGCAGGGGGGAACACTGAAGCTTTCTTT. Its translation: CASSLAGGNTEAFF. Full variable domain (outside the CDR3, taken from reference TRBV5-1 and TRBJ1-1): KAGVTQTPRYLIKTRGQQVTLSCSPISGHRSVSWYQQTPGQGLQFLFEYFSETQRNKGNFPGRFSGRQFSNSRSEMNVSTLELGDSALYLCASSLAGGNTEAFFGQGTRLTVV.

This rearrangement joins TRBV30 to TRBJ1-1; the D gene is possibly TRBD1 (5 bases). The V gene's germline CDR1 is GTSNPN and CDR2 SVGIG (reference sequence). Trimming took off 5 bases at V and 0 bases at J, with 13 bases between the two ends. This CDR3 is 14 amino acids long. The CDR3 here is CAWDRHGLNTEAFF. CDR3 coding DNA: TGTGCCTGGGACAGACACGGGCTGAACACTGAAGCTTTCTTT.